Presented here are 15 T cell receptor beta chains from one specimen sequenced in a study of T cell responses to AZD1222 COVID-19 vaccine. Sequencing used immunoSEQ multiplex PCR; TCRdb keeps in-frame clones, though not all of them. This table holds 140,000 or so clones, approximately 86% found once. The specimen was peripheral blood, collected 28 days after the second AZD1222 dose. Receptor source: an adult who received the AZD1222 COVID-19 vaccine.

In its sample, this clone is medium-sized. The V and J genes are TRBV7-9 and TRBJ1-6; D call uncertain. Germline V gene sequence: CDR1 SEHNR, CDR2 FQNEAQ (reference sequence). The V and J ends lost 2 bases and 7 bases respectively, with 9 bases between them. The CDR3 runs 14 residues. The CDR3 protein is CASSLTHGNSPLHF. As DNA, the CDR3 is TGTGCCAGCAGCTTAACTCACGGGAATTCACCCCTCCACTTT.

V usage is TRBV12-3 or TRBV12-4 and J usage is TRBJ2-1; the D is unclear. V was pared by 4 bases and J by 7 bases, with 5 bases between. The CDR3 covers 11 residues. In nucleotides, the CDR3 is TGTGCCAGCAGTTATAGTAATGAGCAGTTCTTC. Protein sequence: CASSYSNEQFF.

CDR3 DNA sequence: TGTGCCAGCAGTTTCTATGAGGGGACTGAAGCTTTCTTT. It encodes CASSFYEGTEAFF. J is TRBJ1-1 and V is TRBV2, with D possibly being TRBD1 (5 bases). Per the germline V gene, CDR1 is SNHLY and CDR2 is FYNNEI. The CDR3 runs 13 residues. The V end was cut by 5 bases, the J end by 5 bases, with 12 bases between. The full variable domain, completed using reference TRBV2 and TRBJ1-1, is EPEVTQTPSHQVTQMGQEVILRCVPISNHLYFYWYRQILGQKVEFLVSFYNNEISEKSEIFDDQFSVERPDGSNFTLKIRSTKLEDSAMYFCASSFYEGTEAFFGQGTRLTVV.

The V gene is TRBV15, the J gene TRBJ2-5; D is perhaps TRBD2 (6 bases). The CDR3 runs to 14 residues. V shed 8 bases and J shed 4 bases, with 17 bases lying between them. Germline CDR1 reads LNHNV; CDR2 reads YYDKDF (reference sequence). The CDR3 region is CATGSSERLETQYF. In DNA, the CDR3 is TGTGCCACCGGGTCTAGCGAGCGCCTAGAGACCCAGTACTTC.

The rearrangement joins TRBV5-6 to TRBJ1-2; D is possibly TRBD1 (5 bases). This CDR3 is 14 amino acids long. Trimming took 3 bases from V and 4 from J, leaving 13 bases between them. The germline CDR1 and CDR2 sequences are SGHDT and YYEEEE. The CDR3 nucleotides are TGTGCCAGCAGCTCTTTGGGGACCCCCTATGGCTACACCTTC. It yields the protein CASSSLGTPYGYTF.

This chain connects TRBV27 to TRBJ2-7; TRBD1 aligns across 11 bases. Germline loops: CDR1 MNHEY, CDR2 SMNVEV (reference sequence). V trimming: 6 bases; J trimming: 9 bases; junction bases outside the gene matches: 7. This CDR3 spans 13 amino acids. As DNA, the CDR3 is TGTGCCAGCAGCAGGACAGGGGGCTCTGGGCAGTACTTC. The encoded protein is CASSRTGGSGQYF.

In DNA, the CDR3 is TGTGCCAGCACTCGTGGCCCAGATACGCAGTATTTT. It codes for CASTRGPDTQYF. V is TRBV7-9 and J is TRBJ2-3, with D uncertain. Trimming took 7 bases from V and 4 from J, leaving 9 bases between them. There are 12 residues in the CDR3. The germline V gene has CDR1 SEHNR and CDR2 FQNEAQ (reference sequence). Based on the CDR3 plus reference TRBV7-9 and TRBJ2-3, the full variable domain is DTGVSQNPRHKITKRGQNVTFRCDPISEHNRLYWYRQTLGQGPEFLTYFQNEAQLEKSRLLSDRFSAERPKGSFSTLEIQRTEQGDSAMYLCASTRGPDTQYFGPGTRLTVL.

The chain has TRBV4-1 and TRBJ1-6; the D gene is possibly TRBD1 (6 bases). Germline-derived CDR1 and CDR2 are MGHRA and YSYEKL. Trimming took off 2 bases at V and 11 bases at J, with 13 bases between the two ends. The CDR3 has 14 residues. The CDR3: CASSQTGPVTPLHF. CDR3 in DNA: TGCGCCAGCAGCCAAACAGGGCCGGTGACACCCCTCCACTTT.

This chain links TRBV7-2 with TRBJ1-4; unclear D gene. The V end was cut by 3 bases, the J end by 0 bases, with 14 bases between. The CDR3 runs to 17 residues. CDR1 and CDR2 from the germline V gene are SGHTA and FQGNSA. The CDR3 protein is CASSFWTGSATNEKLFF. DNA for the CDR3: TGTGCCAGCAGCTTTTGGACCGGGAGTGCAACTAATGAAAAACTGTTTTTT.

Note on this clone: The sample holds other DNA sequences that translate to the same CDR3. The chain uses TRBV18 and TRBJ2-5; the D is unclear. CDR3 size: 11 residues. The germline V gene has CDR1 KGHSH and CDR2 LQKENI. Deletions cut 1 base from V and 5 bases from J, with 2 bases between. The CDR3 region has the DNA TGTGCCAGCTCACCACGGGAGACCCAGTACTTC. This encodes CASSPRETQYF.

This clone showed up just once. J is TRBJ2-2 and V is TRBV30; TRBD1 agrees at 11 bases. The CDR3 contains 14 residues. With 4 bases clipped from V and 6 bases from J, the junction kept 4 bases outside the gene matches. The germline CDR1 and CDR2 sequences are GTSNPN and SVGIG (reference sequence). The DNA for the CDR3 is TGTGCCTGGAACGCGGGACAGGGGGCCGGGGAGCTGTTTTTT. Translation gives CAWNAGQGAGELFF.

The chain joins TRBV12-3 or TRBV12-4 to TRBJ1-1; TRBD1 might be the D (6 bases). This CDR3 is built from 13 residues. V was pared by 7 bases and J by 3 bases, with 12 bases between. CDR3 in amino acids: CASTSTGYTEAFF. The CDR3 coding sequence is TGTGCCAGCACCTCAACAGGGTACACTGAAGCTTTCTTT.

This clone turned up a few times. V and J are TRBV6-5 and TRBJ1-5; no firm D call. V gave up 4 bases and J gave up 2 bases, with 9 bases separating them. The CDR3 length is 14 residues. Germline assignment: CDR1 MNHEY and CDR2 SVGAGI. CDR3 amino acids: CASSSHTGNQPQHF. The CDR3 DNA sequence: TGTGCCAGCAGTTCCCATACGGGCAATCAGCCCCAGCATTTT.

The chain combines TRBV18 with TRBJ2-1; 7 nucleotides agree with TRBD2. The germline CDR1 and CDR2 sequences are KGHSH and LQKENI. J lost 2 bases, V lost 3 bases, and 4 bases had no gene match. The CDR3 loop spans 15 amino acids. In DNA form, the CDR3 reads TGTGCCAGCTCACCGCTAGCGGATACCTACAATGAGCAGTTCTTC. Translated, it gives CASSPLADTYNEQFF.

The chain employs TRBV19 and TRBJ2-3; possibly TRBD1 for D (6 bases). CDR3 size: 15 residues. The V end was cut by 6 bases, the J end by 4 bases, with 17 bases between. Germline assignment: CDR1 LNHDA and CDR2 SQIVND (reference sequence). The CDR3 is CASSEGGAGADTQYF. CDR3 DNA: TGTGCCAGTAGCGAAGGGGGAGCTGGTGCAGATACGCAGTATTTT. Based on the CDR3 plus reference TRBV19 and TRBJ2-3, the full variable domain is DGGITQSPKYLFRKEGQNVTLSCEQNLNHDAMYWYRQDPGQGLRLIYYSQIVNDFQKGDIAEGYSVSREKKESFPLTVTSAQKNPTAFYLCASSEGGAGADTQYFGPGTRLTVL.